One and the same sample provided the 31 T cell receptor beta chains below, sequenced in a study of OX40 agonist ivuxolimab in advanced cancers. Here immunoSEQ multiplex PCR was the method, and the copy in TCRdb shows in-frame clones only, minus some. Of more than 50,000 clones in the sample, approximately 82% are singletons; the top ten hold roughly 2.3%. The starting material was CD4+ or CD8+ T cells sorted from blood, obtained in a trial of the OX40 agonist ivuxolimab. The origin of the receptors is an adult with an advanced solid tumor such as melanoma, head and neck, liver or kidney cancer.

The chain carries TRBV5-1 and TRBJ1-2; no clear D. Germline V gene lookup returns CDR1 SGHRS and CDR2 YFSETQ. V was shortened by 0 bases and J by 6 bases, with 12 bases between the two germline ends. The CDR3 contains 14 residues. CDR3 in DNA: TGCGCCAGCAGCTTGGGATGGGCGAGGGATGGCTACACCTTC. Translating gives CASSLGWARDGYTF.

The chain combines TRBV9 with TRBJ1-2; maybe TRBD1 (6 bases). This CDR3 comprises 15 residues. The germline gives CDR1 SGDLS, CDR2 YYNGEE. Trimming left V 3 bases short and J 7 bases short, with 19 bases between. The CDR3 DNA reads TGTGCCAGCAGCGGGGACACTCCTTCGACGGGTGGCTACACCTTC. Its protein is CASSGDTPSTGGYTF.

The V call is TRBV7-6, the J call TRBJ1-5, with D perhaps matching TRBD1 (5 bases). V lost 1 base and J 3 bases, leaving 16 bases between the germline ends. This CDR3 spans 17 amino acids. Germline V lookup: CDR1 SGHVS, CDR2 FNYEAQ. The CDR3 loop is CASSLESSTVPNQPQHF. CDR3 nucleotide sequence: TGTGCCAGCAGCTTAGAGAGCTCGACAGTCCCCAATCAGCCCCAGCATTTT. Combining the CDR3 with reference TRBV7-6 and TRBJ1-5 gives the whole variable domain GAGVSQSPRYKVTKRGQDVALRCDPISGHVSLYWYRQALGQGPEFLTYFNYEAQQDKSGLPNDRFSAERPEGSISTLTIQRTEQRDSAMYRCASSLESSTVPNQPQHFGDGTRLSIL.

This chain joins TRBV29-1 and TRBJ1-2, with 9 positions matching TRBD1. Germline V CDR1 and CDR2: SQVTM, ANQGSEA. The CDR3 is made up of 14 amino acids. Unmatched junction bases numbered 8, after V lost 7 bases and J lost 2 bases. The DNA for the CDR3 is TGCAGCGCCTCCGTCGGACAGGGGAACTATGGCTACACCTTC. As protein: CSASVGQGNYGYTF.

The chain has TRBV5-1 and TRBJ1-2; D unresolved. Trimming took off 0 bases at V and 0 bases at J, with 12 bases between the two ends. Germline CDR1 and CDR2: SGHRS and YFSETQ. This CDR3 has 16 amino acids. The CDR3 region is CASSLGSDIANYGYTF. The CDR3, as DNA: TGCGCCAGCAGCTTGGGGTCAGATATAGCTAACTATGGCTACACCTTC.

The chain combines TRBV6-1 with TRBJ1-3; D call uncertain. CDR1 MNHNS and CDR2 SASEGT come from the germline V gene. The CDR3 totals 14 residues. Between the trimmed V and J ends, which lost 4 bases and 0 bases, there was a span of 7 bases. Here the CDR3 reads CASSVYSSGNTIYF. In DNA, the CDR3 is TGTGCCAGCAGTGTCTACAGCTCTGGAAACACCATATATTTT.

The chain employs TRBV7-9 and TRBJ1-2; D gene uncertain. V lost 3 bases and J lost 8, with 13 bases in between. CDR1 is SEHNR and CDR2 is FQNEAQ in the germline V gene (reference sequence). This CDR3 region has 13 residues. CDR3 DNA: TGTGCCAGCAGCTTGGGGTGGGGAATCGGCTACACCTTC. Translating gives CASSLGWGIGYTF.

The genes are TRBV6-5 and TRBJ1-3; 7 positions agree with TRBD1. With 5 bases clipped from V and 1 base from J, the junction kept 5 bases outside the gene matches. The germline CDR1 and CDR2 sequences are MNHEY and SVGAGI. CDR3 size: 15 residues. The CDR3 loop reads CASSRLRGSGNTIYF. As DNA, the CDR3 is TGTGCCAGCAGTAGACTCAGGGGGTCTGGAAACACCATATATTTT.

The genes are TRBV19 and TRBJ1-2; D is possibly TRBD1 (6 bases). The V end was cut by 6 bases, the J end by 8 bases, with 16 bases between. Germline lookup yields CDR1 LNHDA and CDR2 SQIVND (reference sequence). This CDR3 is built from 13 residues. The DNA of the CDR3 is TGTGCCAGTAGGCCCATGGGGGGGCAGGGCTACACCTTC. It yields the protein CASRPMGGQGYTF. Drawing the rest from reference TRBV19 and TRBJ1-2, the complete variable domain is DGGITQSPKYLFRKEGQNVTLSCEQNLNHDAMYWYRQDPGQGLRLIYYSQIVNDFQKGDIAEGYSVSREKKESFPLTVTSAQKNPTAFYLCASRPMGGQGYTFGSGTRLTVV.

This chain joins TRBV12-5 and TRBJ2-2; 11 bases match TRBD2. The trim removed 2 bases at V and 4 bases at J, leaving 9 bases unmatched. The CDR3 extends over 18 amino acids. Germline V gene data show CDR1 as LGHNT and CDR2 as FRNRAP. CDR3 loop: CASGLPPLGLAGTGELFF. The CDR3 DNA reads TGTGCTAGTGGTTTGCCGCCCTTAGGACTAGCGGGCACCGGGGAGCTGTTTTTT. The entire variable domain, with the rest obtained from reference TRBV12-5 and TRBJ2-2, is as follows: DARVTQTPRHKVTEMGQEVTMRCQPILGHNTVFWYRQTMMQGLELLAYFRNRAPLDDSGMPKDRFSAEMPDATLATLKIQPSEPRDSAVYFCASGLPPLGLAGTGELFFGEGSRLTVL.

This chain uses TRBV5-4 with TRBJ1-5; D is perhaps TRBD1 (6 bases). The CDR3 sequence is 14 residues long. Germline CDR1 SGHNT, CDR2 YYREEE (reference sequence). Trimming took off 2 bases at V and 11 bases at J, with 17 bases between the two ends. The CDR3 loop is CASSLNRADGAQHF. The CDR3 nucleotides read TGTGCCAGCAGCTTAAACAGGGCCGACGGGGCCCAGCATTTT. Complete variable domain (other parts from reference TRBV5-4 and TRBJ1-5): ETGVTQSPTHLIKTRGQQVTLRCSSQSGHNTVSWYQQALGQGPQFIFQYYREEENGRGNFPPRFSGLQFPNYSSELNVNALELDDSALYLCASSLNRADGAQHFGDGTRLSIL.

The V gene is TRBV6-5, the J gene TRBJ2-5; tentatively, D is TRBD1 (6 bases). This CDR3 comprises 15 residues. From germline, CDR1 is MNHEY and CDR2 SVGAGI. V was shortened by 5 bases and J by 5 bases, with 18 bases between the two germline ends. DNA for the CDR3: TGTGCCAGCAGTAGGTCCCGGTCAGGGGCGGAGACCCAGTACTTC. It specifies CASSRSRSGAETQYF.

The chain joins TRBV5-1 to TRBJ1-1; the D gene is possibly TRBD1 (5 bases). CDR1 is SGHRS and CDR2 is YFSETQ in the germline V gene. V lost 0 bases to trimming and J lost 2 bases, with 17 bases between them. There are 17 residues in the CDR3. CDR3 bases: TGCGCCAGCAGCTTGGAAGGGGCAGCCTATGGAAACACTGAAGCTTTCTTT. Its protein product is CASSLEGAAYGNTEAFF.

The chain employs TRBV5-4 and TRBJ1-4; TRBD1 matches 9 bases. The CDR3 sequence is 15 residues long. V was pared by 1 base and J by 7 bases, with 5 bases of the junction left unmatched. Germline CDR1 SGHNT, CDR2 YYREEE (reference sequence). The CDR3 protein is CASSLKQGAGEKLFF. DNA of the CDR3: TGTGCCAGCAGCTTGAAACAGGGGGCTGGTGAAAAACTGTTTTTT.

The V gene is TRBV5-6, the J gene TRBJ2-7; possibly TRBD1 for D (5 bases). The CDR3 totals 14 residues. V lost 4 bases and J 2 bases, leaving 13 bases between the germline ends. Germline V gives CDR1 SGHDT, CDR2 YYEEEE. CDR3 in amino acids: CASSPTGQTYEQYF. In DNA form, the CDR3 reads TGTGCCAGCAGCCCCACCGGACAAACCTACGAGCAGTACTTC.

This clone was counted once. V gene TRBV5-1 combines with J gene TRBJ1-3; D remains unclear. Germline-derived CDR1 and CDR2 are SGHRS and YFSETQ. The CDR3 sequence is 15 residues long. V was trimmed by 4 bases and J by 10 bases, leaving 21 bases between them. CDR3 sequence reads: CASSADGRSVGTIYF. The CDR3 DNA sequence: TGCGCCAGCAGCGCGGATGGACGTAGCGTTGGAACCATATATTTT.

The rearrangement joins TRBV28 to TRBJ2-5; 8 nucleotides match TRBD1. V shed 3 bases and J 2 bases; nucleotides not matched to a gene: 8. The CDR3 runs to 16 residues. Germline values: CDR1 MDHEN, CDR2 SYDVKM. The CDR3 DNA follows: TGTGCCAGCAGTTTGATCCCCGGGACAGGTCAAGAGACCCAGTACTTC. It specifies CASSLIPGTGQETQYF.

The chain links TRBV6-5 to TRBJ2-3, with 10 bases that match TRBD2. CDR1 MNHEY and CDR2 SVGAGI come from the germline V gene. This CDR3 region has 15 residues. The trim removed 6 bases at V and 1 base at J, leaving 4 bases unmatched. This CDR3 is CASSRGLAGTDTQYF. DNA of the CDR3: TGTGCCAGCAGCCGTGGACTAGCGGGCACAGATACGCAGTATTTT.

CDR3 protein: CASSYSTAFPRVEHF. The CDR3 DNA reads as TGTGCCAGCAGTTACTCGACCGCCTTCCCCCGGGTTGAACATTTT. J is TRBJ1-5 and V is TRBV6-5; D is uncertain. Germline V CDR1 and CDR2: MNHEY, SVGAGI. The CDR3 has 15 amino acids. Trimming removed 0 bases from V and 16 bases from J, with 22 bases in between.

The rearrangement uses TRBV5-4 and TRBJ2-2; weak D call: TRBD1 (6 bases). Germline-derived CDR1 and CDR2 are SGHNT and YYREEE (reference sequence). The CDR3 covers 15 residues. The V end was cut by 4 bases, the J end by 4 bases, with 14 bases between. DNA for the CDR3: TGTGCCAGCAGCGAAGGGGGTGGGGGCACCGGGGAGCTGTTTTTT. It yields the protein CASSEGGGGTGELFF.

The CDR3 loop is CASSPGDSKTQYF. The DNA for the CDR3 is TGCGCCAGCAGCCCTGGGGACAGTAAGACCCAGTACTTC. The chain carries TRBV5-1 and TRBJ2-5; TRBD1 aligns across 7 bases. V gave up 4 bases and J gave up 6 bases; unmatched junction bases: 6. Germline V lookup: CDR1 SGHRS, CDR2 YFSETQ. The CDR3 sequence is 13 residues long.

The chain is built from TRBV11-1 and TRBJ2-2; a possible D gene is TRBD1 (6 bases). From germline, CDR1 is SGHAT and CDR2 FQDESV (reference sequence). The CDR3 sequence is 15 residues long. The V and J ends lost 5 bases and 4 bases respectively, with 14 bases between them. The CDR3, as DNA: TGTGCCAGCAGCCTCCGGGACACACTCACCGGGGAGCTGTTTTTT. It is translated as CASSLRDTLTGELFF.

The chain recombines TRBV6-5 with TRBJ1-5; D is ambiguous. The length of the CDR3 is 14 residues. Germline CDR1 reads MNHEY; CDR2 reads SVGAGI. V gave up 7 bases and J gave up 4 bases, with 14 bases separating them. For the CDR3, the DNA is TGTGCCAGCAAGTTCGGCACCCTTAATCAGCCCCAGCATTTT. Translation: CASKFGTLNQPQHF.

The chain couples TRBV7-9 to TRBJ1-1; no clear D gene. V was cut by 1 base and J by 3 bases, with 9 bases left in between. This CDR3 has 14 residues. The V gene's germline CDR1 is SEHNR and CDR2 FQNEAQ (reference sequence). CDR3 nucleotides: TGTGCCAGCAGCTTAGGACAAAGGGACACTGAAGCTTTCTTT. Translating gives CASSLGQRDTEAFF.

The V gene is TRBV10-3, the J gene TRBJ1-1; 8 bases align to TRBD1. CDR3 length: 12 amino acids. With V trimmed by 6 bases and J by 6 bases, 3 bases remained unmatched. CDR1 is ENHRY, CDR2 SYGVKD, per germline. CDR3 region: CAISPTGAEAFF. For the CDR3, the DNA is TGTGCCATCAGCCCGACAGGGGCTGAAGCTTTCTTT.

The rearrangement links TRBV5-1 to TRBJ2-5; D gene uncertain. The CDR3 is 14 residues long. Germline V lookup: CDR1 SGHRS, CDR2 YFSETQ. V lost 2 bases and J lost 4, with 12 bases in between. DNA of the CDR3: TGCGCCAGCAGCTTCAACCTACCCCGAGAGACCCAGTACTTC. Its protein is CASSFNLPRETQYF. The full variable domain, rest sourced from reference TRBV5-1 and TRBJ2-5, is KAGVTQTPRYLIKTRGQQVTLSCSPISGHRSVSWYQQTPGQGLQFLFEYFSETQRNKGNFPGRFSGRQFSNSRSEMNVSTLELGDSALYLCASSFNLPRETQYFGPGTRLLVL.

DNA for the CDR3: TGTGCCAGCAGAGGAAGACAGGCGATGAACACTGAAGCTTTCTTT. Its translation is CASRGRQAMNTEAFF. This chain links TRBV2 with TRBJ1-1; D is perhaps TRBD1 (6 bases). This CDR3 comprises 15 residues. V lost 6 bases and J 0 bases, leaving 14 bases between the germline ends. Germline-derived CDR1 and CDR2 are SNHLY and FYNNEI.

This rearrangement joins TRBV5-6 to TRBJ2-7; D uncertain. The V and J ends lost 3 bases and 6 bases respectively, with 10 bases between them. Per germline, CDR1 SGHDT and CDR2 YYEEEE. CDR3 length: 12 residues. Here the CDR3 DNA reads TGTGCCAGCAGCTCCCAGGTGCTCGAGCAGTACTTC. Translation: CASSSQVLEQYF.

CDR3: CASSLLAGNGELFF. The CDR3 DNA sequence: TGTGCCAGCAGCTTACTAGCGGGGAACGGGGAGCTGTTTTTT. The rearrangement joins TRBV7-2 to TRBJ2-2, with 9 bases aligning to TRBD2. Per the germline V gene, CDR1 is SGHTA and CDR2 is FQGNSA. V was clipped by 2 bases and J by 7 bases; unmatched bases: 2. This CDR3 has 14 residues.

This chain joins TRBV6-5 and TRBJ1-1; tentative D call: TRBD1 (6 bases). The germline CDR1 and CDR2 sequences are MNHEY and SVGAGI. The CDR3 covers 15 residues. Trimming took 5 bases from V and 9 from J, leaving 22 bases between them. The CDR3 nucleotides are TGTGCCAGCAGTATAGGGGGGGGGTCCTCTGTTAAAGCTTTCTTT. Its translation is CASSIGGGSSVKAFF.

The chain combines TRBV2 with TRBJ1-1, with D possibly being TRBD1 (6 bases). Germline V gene lookup returns CDR1 SNHLY and CDR2 FYNNEI. Trimming removed 1 base from V and 1 base from J, with 16 bases in between. This CDR3 spans 17 amino acids. As DNA, the CDR3 is TGTGCCAGCAGTGAAGTCTACACTGGACAGCCGAACACTGAAGCTTTCTTT. This translates into CASSEVYTGQPNTEAFF.